Listed below are T cell receptor beta chains from one sample, sequenced in a study of technical replicates of blood from a few donors. Measured with immunoSEQ multiplex PCR; TCRdb has only the in-frame clones, and not every one. This sample yields about 44,000 clones, of which 90% to 97% are seen a single time; approximately 0.35% belongs to the top ten. Sequenced material: T cells isolated from PBMCs. The receptors here all came from a human donor in good health. Each CDR3 is given with its conserved first and last residue. The order of the fields is J gene, V gene, clone size, D gene, CDR3 DNA, CDR3 protein. The D gene is left open where the match is weak. Clone size is not always given. Where it is, it says once, few, many or a class for expanded clones.

TRBJ1-3 TRBV30 - TRBD1 TGTGCCTGGAGCAAAATACAGGGGGTCTCTGGAAACACCATATATTTT CAWSKIQGVSGNTIYF
TRBJ2-2 TRBV6-4 once - TGTGCCAGCAGTGACAACGATGGCCCGAGGACCGGGGAGCTGTTTTTT CASSDNDGPRTGELFF
TRBJ2-7 TRBV13 - TRBD2 TGTGCCAGCAGCGAGAGACTAGCGGGAGAATACGAGCAGTACTTC CASSERLAGEYEQYF
TRBJ2-1 TRBV28 - TRBD2 TGTGCCAGCAGCCCTCCTAGCGGGAGCATCAATGAGCAGTTCTTC CASSPPSGSINEQFF
TRBJ2-7 TRBV18 - - TGTGCCAGCTCACCGAGACAGGGAGGCGGATACGAGCAGTACTTC CASSPRQGGGYEQYF
TRBJ2-1 TRBV7-2 - - TGTGCCAGCAGCCCCGTGGCTAGCCGTTACAATGAGCAGTTCTTC CASSPVASRYNEQFF
TRBJ1-5 TRBV19 - - TGTGCCAGATACGGGGGAAGCAATCAGCCCCAGCATTTT CARYGGSNQPQHF
TRBJ1-5 TRBV2 - - TGTGCCAGCAGTGTCGGCACAGCTTCCCGCAATCAGCCCCAGCATTTT CASSVGTASRNQPQHF
TRBJ2-2 TRBV10-2 - TRBD2 TGCGCCAGCCGACTAGCGGGAGAGGCCGGGGAGCTGTTTTTT CASRLAGEAGELFF
TRBJ2-7 TRBV19 - - TGTGCCAGTAGTATAGTGGAGGGCCGGGAGCAGTACTTC CASSIVEGREQYF
TRBJ2-1 TRBV5-1 - TRBD2 TGCGCCAGCAGCTTCGGAAATCTAGCGGCAAACAATGAGCAGTTCTTC CASSFGNLAANNEQFF
TRBJ1-2 TRBV27 - - TGTGCCAGCAGTAGGACAGATAGAAGCTATGGCTACACCTTC CASSRTDRSYGYTF
TRBJ2-1 TRBV28 - - TGTGCCAGCAGTTTAGGCGGATACAATGAGCAGTTCTTC CASSLGGYNEQFF
TRBJ1-2 TRBV28 - - TGTGCCAGCAGTTTTTTCCTACAGGGTAGGGGCTACACCTTC CASSFFLQGRGYTF
TRBJ2-7 TRBV7-8 - - TGTGCCAGCAGCCTACTGGGGGGCTACGAGCAGTACTTC CASSLLGGYEQYF
TRBJ2-7 TRBV10-2 - TRBD2 TGCGCCAGCAGTGGGGCAGCTGGGAGCGGGAGGGGGAGCGAGCAGTACTTC CASSGAAGSGRGSEQYF
TRBJ2-5 TRBV25-1 - - TGTGCCACCACCCGGGACTCAGAGACCCAGTACTTC CATTRDSETQYF
TRBJ2-7 TRBV7-8 - TRBD2 TGTGCCAGCAGCTCCAGACAATCTAGCGGGAGAAGTATCTACGAGCAGTACTTC CASSSRQSSGRSIYEQYF
TRBJ2-1 TRBV11-3 - - TGTGCCAGCAGCTTACTAGCGAACTCCTACAATGAGCAGTTCTTC CASSLLANSYNEQFF
TRBJ1-1 TRBV30 - - TGTGCCTGGAACAGGGTTGAGACTGAAGCTTTCTTT CAWNRVETEAFF
TRBJ2-7 TRBV5-6 - - TGTGCCAGCAGCTGGGGGGCCTACGAGCAGTACTTC CASSWGAYEQYF
TRBJ2-7 TRBV4-2 - TRBD2 TGTGCCAGCAGCCAAAGACTAGCGGGAGTATACGAGCAGTACTTC CASSQRLAGVYEQYF
TRBJ1-1 TRBV5-4 - - TGTGCCAGCAGCTTAAATGGAGACACTGAAGCTTTCTTT CASSLNGDTEAFF
TRBJ1-1 TRBV21-1 - - TGTGCCAGCAGCAAATCCCAGGGGCCCACTGAAGCTTTCTTT CASSKSQGPTEAFF
TRBJ2-2 TRBV30 - TRBD2 TGTGCCTGGAGCCCTGGGGCCGGGAGGACCGGGGAGCTGTTTTTT CAWSPGAGRTGELFF
TRBJ1-5 TRBV7-9 - - TGTGCCAGCAGCTTAGGGGAGCTAGACAATCAGCCCCAGCATTTT CASSLGELDNQPQHF
TRBJ2-5 TRBV11-2 - TRBD1 TGTGCCAGCAGCCCAACAGGGGGCGGGGAGACCCAGTACTTC CASSPTGGGETQYF
TRBJ2-7 TRBV10-2 - TRBD2 TGCGCCACACGGACTAGCGGGAGTCCCCACGAGCAGTACTTC CATRTSGSPHEQYF
TRBJ2-1 TRBV6-5 once TRBD2 TGTGCCAGCAGCTTTAGCGGGGTCAATGAGCAGTTCTTC CASSFSGVNEQFF
TRBJ2-2 TRBV10-3 - TRBD1 TGTGCCGCACAACGGGACAGGGTTGGCGGGGAGCTGTTTTTT CAAQRDRVGGELFF
TRBJ2-1 TRBV27 - TRBD1 TGTGCCAGCAGTTTAGGACAGGATACCAATGAGCAGTTCTTC CASSLGQDTNEQFF
TRBJ1-1 TRBV18 - - TGTGCCAGCTCACCCCTGCCTGCCGGGAACACTGAAGCTTTCTTT CASSPLPAGNTEAFF
TRBJ2-2 TRBV30 - TRBD2 TGTGCCTGTCAAGGACTAGCGTTTACCGGGGAGCTGTTTTTT CACQGLAFTGELFF
TRBJ1-1 TRBV19 once - TGTGCCAGTAGTATCGTCGTTGGACTGGGAACTGAAGCTTTCTTT CASSIVVGLGTEAFF
TRBJ1-1 TRBV19 - TRBD1 TGTGCCAGTAGTATAAGGTCATCGGGACAGGGGATTCGCACTGAAGCTTTCTTT CASSIRSSGQGIRTEAFF
TRBJ2-1 TRBV5-1 - TRBD2 TGCGCCAGCAGCTTGGATGGCGGGAGACCTTACAATGAGCAGTTCTTC CASSLDGGRPYNEQFF
TRBJ1-2 TRBV19 - - TGTGCCAGTAGAGGACAGACCTATGGCTACACCTTC CASRGQTYGYTF
TRBJ1-2 TRBV5-4 - - TGTGCCAGCAGCTTAGACAGGTTTAAGAACTATGGCTACACCTTC CASSLDRFKNYGYTF
TRBJ2-1 TRBV5-1 - TRBD2 TGCGCCAGCAGCGACGGGACTAGCGGGAGGGCCCCCTACAATGAGCAGTTCTTC CASSDGTSGRAPYNEQFF
TRBJ2-2 TRBV5-4 - - TGTGCCGGCCGCCTAGGGAGAGGGCAGGACACCGGGGAGCTGTTTTTT CAGRLGRGQDTGELFF
TRBJ1-2 TRBV18 - - TGTGCCAGCTCACCAGGGAGCAACAGAGTCTATGGCTACACCTTC CASSPGSNRVYGYTF
TRBJ1-1 TRBV6-5 - - TGTGCCAGCAGTTACTCGTTGATACAGAACACTGAAGCTTTCTTT CASSYSLIQNTEAFF